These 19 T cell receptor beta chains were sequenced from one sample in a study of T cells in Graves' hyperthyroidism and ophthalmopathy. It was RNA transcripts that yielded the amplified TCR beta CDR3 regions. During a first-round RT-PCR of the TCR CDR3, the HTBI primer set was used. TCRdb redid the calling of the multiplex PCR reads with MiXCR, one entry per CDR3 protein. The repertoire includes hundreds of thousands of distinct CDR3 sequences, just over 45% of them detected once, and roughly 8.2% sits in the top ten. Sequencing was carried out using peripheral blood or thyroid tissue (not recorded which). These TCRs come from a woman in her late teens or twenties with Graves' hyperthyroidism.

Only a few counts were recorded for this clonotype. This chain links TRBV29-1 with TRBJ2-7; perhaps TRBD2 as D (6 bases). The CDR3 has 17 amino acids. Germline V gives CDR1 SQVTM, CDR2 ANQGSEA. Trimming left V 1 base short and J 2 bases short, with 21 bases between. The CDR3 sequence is CSVEGGRSGGMTYEQYF. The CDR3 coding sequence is TGCAGCGTTGAAGGTGGTCGTTCGGGCGGGATGACCTACGAGCAGTACTTC.

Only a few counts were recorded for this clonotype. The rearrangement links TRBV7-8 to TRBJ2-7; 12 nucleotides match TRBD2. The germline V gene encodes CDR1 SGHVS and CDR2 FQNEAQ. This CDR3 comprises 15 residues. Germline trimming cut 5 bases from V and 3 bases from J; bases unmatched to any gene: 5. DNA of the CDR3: TGTGCCAGCAGCCAACTAGCGGGAGGTTACTACGAGCAGTACTTC. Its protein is CASSQLAGGYYEQYF.

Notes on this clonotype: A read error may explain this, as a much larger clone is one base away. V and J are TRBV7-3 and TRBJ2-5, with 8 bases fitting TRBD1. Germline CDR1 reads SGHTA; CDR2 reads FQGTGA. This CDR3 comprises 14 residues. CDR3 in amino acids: CAGSLEDRAETQYF. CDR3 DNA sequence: TGTGCCGGCAGCTTAGAGGACAGGGCAGAGACCCAGTACTTC.

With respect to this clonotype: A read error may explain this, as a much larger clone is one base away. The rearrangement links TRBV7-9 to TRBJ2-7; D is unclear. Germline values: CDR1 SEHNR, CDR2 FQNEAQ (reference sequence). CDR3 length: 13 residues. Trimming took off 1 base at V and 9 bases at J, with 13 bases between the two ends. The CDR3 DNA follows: TGTGCCAGCAGCTTAGGCTTCCAGCAATCGCAGTACTTC. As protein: CASSLGFQQSQYF. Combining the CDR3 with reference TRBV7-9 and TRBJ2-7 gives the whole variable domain DTGVSQNPRHKITKRGQNVTFRCDPISEHNRLYWYRQTLGQGPEFLTYFQNEAQLEKSRLLSDRFSAERPKGSFSTLEIQRTEQGDSAMYLCASSLGFQQSQYFGPGTRLTVT.

CDR3 sequence: CASSKDSRYSYEQYF. The CDR3, as DNA: TGTGCCAGCAGCAAAGATAGCCGTTACTCCTACGAGCAGTACTTC. The gene calls are TRBV7-9 and TRBJ2-7, with unresolved D. This CDR3 is built from 15 residues. V was pared by 5 bases and J by 0 bases, with 14 bases between. Germline V CDR1 and CDR2: SEHNR, FQNEAQ (reference sequence).

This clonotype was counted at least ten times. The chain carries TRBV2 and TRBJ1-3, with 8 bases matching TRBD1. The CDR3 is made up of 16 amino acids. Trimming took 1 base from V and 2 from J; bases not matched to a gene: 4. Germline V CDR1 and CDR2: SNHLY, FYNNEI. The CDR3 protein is CASSEGMTGAGNTIYF. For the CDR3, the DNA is TGTGCCAGCAGTGAAGGGATGACAGGGGCTGGAAACACCATATATTTT.

CDR3 loop: CASSVTRDTGELFF. In nucleotides, the CDR3 is TGTGCCAGCAGCGTCACGCGGGACACCGGGGAGCTGTTTTTT. The genes are TRBV9 and TRBJ2-2; perhaps TRBD2 as D (5 bases). CDR1 and CDR2 from the germline V gene are SGDLS and YYNGEE. Trimming removed 2 bases at V and 3 bases at J, with 8 bases between. This CDR3 has 14 amino acids.

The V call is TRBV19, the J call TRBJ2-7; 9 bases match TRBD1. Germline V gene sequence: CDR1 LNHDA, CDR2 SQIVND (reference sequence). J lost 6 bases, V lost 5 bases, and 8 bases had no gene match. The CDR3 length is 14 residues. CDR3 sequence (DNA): TGTGCCAGTAGTTGGACAGGGGAGATTCGCGAGCAGTACTTC. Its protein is CASSWTGEIREQYF.

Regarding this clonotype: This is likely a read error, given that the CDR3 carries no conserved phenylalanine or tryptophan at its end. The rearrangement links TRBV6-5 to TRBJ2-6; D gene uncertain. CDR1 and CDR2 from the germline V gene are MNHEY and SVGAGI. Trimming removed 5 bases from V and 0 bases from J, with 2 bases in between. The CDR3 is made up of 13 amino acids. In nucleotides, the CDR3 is TGTGCCAGCAGTGTCTCTGGGGCCAACGTCCTGACTTTA. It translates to CASSVSGANVLTL.

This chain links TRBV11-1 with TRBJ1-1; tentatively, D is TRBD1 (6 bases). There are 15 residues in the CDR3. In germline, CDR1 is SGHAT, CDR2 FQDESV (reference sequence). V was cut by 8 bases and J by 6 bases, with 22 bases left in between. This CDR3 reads CASDFGGGFGPEAFF. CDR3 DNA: TGTGCCAGCGATTTCGGGGGCGGATTTGGGCCTGAAGCTTTCTTT.

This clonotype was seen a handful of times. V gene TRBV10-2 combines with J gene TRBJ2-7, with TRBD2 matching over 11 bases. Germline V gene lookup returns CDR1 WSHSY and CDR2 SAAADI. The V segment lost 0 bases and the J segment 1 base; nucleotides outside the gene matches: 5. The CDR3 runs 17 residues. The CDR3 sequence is CASSESQRLAGSYEQYF. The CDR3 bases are TGCGCCAGCAGTGAGTCCCAGAGACTAGCGGGGTCCTACGAGCAGTACTTC.

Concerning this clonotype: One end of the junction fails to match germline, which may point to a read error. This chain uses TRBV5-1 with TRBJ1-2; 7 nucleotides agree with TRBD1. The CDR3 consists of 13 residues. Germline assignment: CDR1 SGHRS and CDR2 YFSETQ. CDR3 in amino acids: CASSQGQLYGHTF. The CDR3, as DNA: TGTGCCAGCAGCCAGGGACAGCTCTATGGCCACACCTTT. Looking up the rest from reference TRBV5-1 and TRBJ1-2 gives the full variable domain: KAGVTQTPRYLIKTRGQQVTLSCSPISGHRSVSWYQQTPGQGLQFLFEYFSETQRNKGNFPGRFSGRQFSNSRSEMNVSTLELGDSALYLCASSQGQLYGHTFGSGTRLTVV.

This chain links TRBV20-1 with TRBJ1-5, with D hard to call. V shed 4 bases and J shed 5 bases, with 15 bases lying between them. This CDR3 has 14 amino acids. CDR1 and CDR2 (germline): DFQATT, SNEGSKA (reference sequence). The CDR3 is CSAILLQKHQPQHF. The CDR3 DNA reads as TGCAGTGCTATCCTGTTACAGAAGCATCAGCCCCAGCATTTT.

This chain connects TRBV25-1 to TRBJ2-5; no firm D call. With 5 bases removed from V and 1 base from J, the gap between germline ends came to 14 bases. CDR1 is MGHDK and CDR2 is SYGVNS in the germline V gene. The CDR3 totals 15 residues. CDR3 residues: CASSNLLDIQETQYF. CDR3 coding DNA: TGTGCCAGCAGTAACCTCCTTGATATCCAAGAGACCCAGTACTTC.

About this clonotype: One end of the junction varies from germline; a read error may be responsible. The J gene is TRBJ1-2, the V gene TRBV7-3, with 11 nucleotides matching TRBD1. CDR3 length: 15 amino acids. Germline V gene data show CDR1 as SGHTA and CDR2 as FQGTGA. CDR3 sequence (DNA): TGCGCCAGCAGCATACCCGGGACAGGGGGGGATGGCTACACCTTC. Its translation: CASSIPGTGGDGYTF.

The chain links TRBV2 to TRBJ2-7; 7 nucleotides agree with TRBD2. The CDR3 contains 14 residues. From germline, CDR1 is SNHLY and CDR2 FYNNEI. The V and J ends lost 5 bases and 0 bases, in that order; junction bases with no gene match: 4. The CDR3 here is CASSQGGSSYEQYF. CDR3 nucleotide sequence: TGTGCCAGCAGTCAGGGCGGGAGCTCCTACGAGCAGTACTTC. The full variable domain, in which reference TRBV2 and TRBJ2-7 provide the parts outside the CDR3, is EPEVTQTPSHQVTQMGQEVILRCVPISNHLYFYWYRQILGQKVEFLVSFYNNEISEKSEIFDDQFSVERPDGSNFTLKIRSTKLEDSAMYFCASSQGGSSYEQYFGPGTRLTVT.

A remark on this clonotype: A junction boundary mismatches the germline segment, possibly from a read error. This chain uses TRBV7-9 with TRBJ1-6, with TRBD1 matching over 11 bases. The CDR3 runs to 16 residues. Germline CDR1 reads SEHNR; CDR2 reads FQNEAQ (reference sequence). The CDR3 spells CASSQDRTGGASPLHF. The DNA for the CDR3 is TGCGCCAGCAGCCAAGATAGGACAGGGGGCGCTTCACCCCTCCACTTT.

CDR3 nucleotide sequence: TGCAGCGTGCCCGGGACAGTACTTGAGACCCAGTACTTC. This codes for CSVPGTVLETQYF. This chain links TRBV29-1 with TRBJ2-5, with 7 nucleotides matching TRBD1. The CDR3 totals 13 residues. The V gene's germline CDR1 is SQVTM and CDR2 ANQGSEA. J lost 5 bases, V lost 6 bases, and 9 bases had no gene match.

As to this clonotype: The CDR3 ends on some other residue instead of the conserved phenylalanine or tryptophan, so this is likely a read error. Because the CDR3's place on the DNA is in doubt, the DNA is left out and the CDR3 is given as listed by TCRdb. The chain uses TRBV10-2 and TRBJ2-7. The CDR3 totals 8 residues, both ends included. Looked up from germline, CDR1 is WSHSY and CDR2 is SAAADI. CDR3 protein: CASSESTS.